The sequence of this TCR beta chain was determined in a study of spatial heterogeneity in lung cancer. V was clipped by 5 bases and J by 4 bases, with 17 bases between them. The CDR3 consists of 15 residues. CDR1 SEHNR and CDR2 FQNEAQ come from the germline V gene (reference sequence). This clonotype was detected ten times or more. Regarding time point: sample taken at primary tumor resection. Material for sequencing was whole RNA from tumor, nontumor lung or frozen PBMC, left unsorted. TCRdb used MiXCR to reprocess the 5' RACE reads, holding one entry per CDR3 protein. The sample contains 20,000 to 25,000 distinct CDR3 sequences, 4.6% of which appear only once.

The starting material was PBMCs, obtained at surgery. The TCR originated in a male donor with early-stage non-small cell lung cancer. This chain uses TRBV7-9 with TRBJ1-2, with D tentatively TRBD1 (6 bases). CDR3: CASSGSQGRPYGYTF. The DNA of the CDR3 is TGTGCCAGCAGCGGATCCCAGGGGCGACCCTATGGCTACACCTTC.